Listed here are 8 T cell receptor beta chains from one sample, sequenced in a study of cytomegalovirus exposure and HLA in healthy donors. Assay: immunoSEQ multiplex PCR; the TCRdb copy retains only in-frame clones and omits some. The sample comprises roughly 310,000 clones, 88% of which are singletons, and around 0.88% rests with the top ten. Material for sequencing was PBMCs. The receptors come from a man aged 30 to 39 in good health and CMV-seronegative.

A remark on this clone: A read error may produce the germline difference seen at one junction end. The V gene is TRBV7-9, the J gene TRBJ2-1; 9 bases are a match to TRBD1. The CDR3 runs to 16 residues. Germline CDR1 is SEHNR and CDR2 is FQNEAQ (reference sequence). Written as DNA, the CDR3 is TGTGCCAGCAGCTTAGCCGCTAGTCCTTGGCCGGGACAGGGACTCTTC. Translating it yields CASSLAASPWPGQGLF.

This chain connects TRBV7-2 to TRBJ2-2; no firm D call. CDR1 SGHTA and CDR2 FQGNSA come from the germline V gene. The CDR3 extends over 15 amino acids. Trimming shortened V by 5 bases and J by 5 bases, and 15 bases separated the two germline ends. The CDR3 spells CASSPYGGETGELFF. In DNA form, the CDR3 reads TGTGCCAGCAGCCCCTATGGCGGCGAAACCGGGGAGCTGTTTTTT.

CDR3 sequence reads: CASGSDPSGNTIYF. Written as DNA, the CDR3 is TGTGCTAGTGGTTCAGATCCCTCTGGAAACACCATATATTTT. The chain couples TRBV12-5 to TRBJ1-3; no firm D call. Trimming pared 4 bases from V and 0 bases from J, leaving 7 bases between. Germline-derived CDR1 and CDR2 are LGHNT and FRNRAP. The CDR3 loop spans 14 amino acids.

The chain is built from TRBV7-2 and TRBJ2-7, with D possibly being TRBD1 (6 bases). The CDR3 spans 13 residues. CDR1 is SGHTA and CDR2 is FQGNSA in the germline V gene. Trimming removed 5 bases from V and 3 bases from J, with 11 bases in between. This chain's CDR3 is CASSAGTLYEQYF. In DNA form, the CDR3 reads TGTGCCAGCAGCGCCGGGACACTCTACGAGCAGTACTTC.

The J gene is TRBJ2-7, the V gene TRBV5-4; 8 positions match TRBD1. V shed 4 bases and J 0 bases; nucleotides not matched to a gene: 9. This CDR3 has 16 residues. CDR1 is SGHNT, CDR2 YYREEE, per germline (reference sequence). The CDR3 here is CASSPAGTGSSYEQYF. DNA for the CDR3: TGTGCCAGCAGCCCGGCGGGGACAGGTAGCTCCTACGAGCAGTACTTC.

This clone was observed a single time. The CDR3 here is CASSPRGPDTQYF. The CDR3 DNA follows: TGTGCCAGCAGCCCCCGGGGTCCGGATACGCAGTATTTT. V gene TRBV7-9 combines with J gene TRBJ2-3; TRBD2 might be the D (5 bases). The CDR3 runs 13 residues. The V and J ends lost 5 bases and 6 bases respectively, with 12 bases between them. Germline assignment: CDR1 SEHNR and CDR2 FQNEAQ (reference sequence).

The chain uses TRBV18 and TRBJ1-2; a possible D gene is TRBD1 (6 bases). Trimming took 1 base from V and 7 from J, leaving 10 bases between them. The CDR3 runs 13 residues. Germline V gene sequence: CDR1 KGHSH, CDR2 LQKENI. The CDR3: CASSPLGGPGYTF. The CDR3 DNA sequence: TGTGCCAGCTCACCACTGGGGGGGCCTGGCTACACCTTC.

This clone was found once. The genes are TRBV10-2 and TRBJ1-1; 8 bases match TRBD1. CDR1 is WSHSY, CDR2 SAAADI, per germline. The CDR3 is 13 amino acids. Trimming removed 7 bases from V and 3 bases from J; junction bases left unmatched: 4. The CDR3 region has the DNA TGCGCCAGCACGACAGGGGCGTACACTGAAGCTTTCTTT. Translated, it gives CASTTGAYTEAFF.